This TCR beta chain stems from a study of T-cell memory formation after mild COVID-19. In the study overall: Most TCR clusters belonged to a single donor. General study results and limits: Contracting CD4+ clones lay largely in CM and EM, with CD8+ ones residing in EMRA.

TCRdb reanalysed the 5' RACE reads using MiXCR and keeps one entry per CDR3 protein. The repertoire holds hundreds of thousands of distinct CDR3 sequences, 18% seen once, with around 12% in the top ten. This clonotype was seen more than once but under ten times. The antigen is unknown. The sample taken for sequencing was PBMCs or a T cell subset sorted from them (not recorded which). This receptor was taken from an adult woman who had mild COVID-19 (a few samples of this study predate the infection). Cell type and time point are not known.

The CDR3 DNA reads as TGTGCCACCAGTGACTCAGGGGGCGGAAACACTGAAGCTTTCTTT. This sequence encodes CATSDSGGGNTEAFF. This chain joins TRBV24-1 and TRBJ1-1; 8 positions agree with TRBD1. The CDR3 covers 15 residues. Trimming cost V 4 bases and J 2 bases; bases outside gene matches: 5. Germline assignment: CDR1 KGHDR and CDR2 SFDVKD.